Following are 29 T cell receptor beta chains from one sample sequenced in a study of shared clonotypes between healthy human individuals. Only in-frame clones appear in the TCRdb table, and some are missing; sequencing was by immunoSEQ multiplex PCR. The sample lists 2.5 million or so clones; approximately 90% were seen once. The specimen sequenced was naive CD4+ T cells sorted from blood. Subset of the sample: CD45RA+ positively selected. These receptors came from a man aged 18 to 29 in good health.

The chain combines TRBV7-9 with TRBJ1-6; TRBD1 aligns across 7 bases. Germline trimming cut 5 bases from V and 10 bases from J; bases unmatched to any gene: 11. CDR1 is SEHNR and CDR2 is FQNEAQ in the germline V gene (reference sequence). The CDR3 is made up of 15 amino acids. This CDR3 reads CASSHLTGKSSPLHF. CDR3 DNA sequence: TGTGCCAGCAGCCACCTGACAGGGAAGAGCTCACCCCTCCACTTT. The whole variable domain, remainder taken from reference TRBV7-9 and TRBJ1-6, is DTGVSQNPRHKITKRGQNVTFRCDPISEHNRLYWYRQTLGQGPEFLTYFQNEAQLEKSRLLSDRFSAERPKGSFSTLEIQRTEQGDSAMYLCASSHLTGKSSPLHFGNGTRLTVT.

This rearrangement joins TRBV19 to TRBJ2-3; 8 positions agree with TRBD1. The V segment lost 2 bases and the J segment 4 bases; nucleotides outside the gene matches: 8. This CDR3 has 16 amino acids. Per the germline V gene, CDR1 is LNHDA and CDR2 is SQIVND (reference sequence). CDR3: CASSISLGQGADTQYF. The CDR3, as DNA: TGTGCCAGTAGTATAAGCCTAGGACAGGGAGCAGATACGCAGTATTTT.

The V gene is TRBV9, the J gene TRBJ1-2; TRBD1 might be the D (5 bases). The CDR3 loop spans 16 amino acids. V lost 4 bases and J 4 bases, leaving 20 bases between the germline ends. The germline V gene encodes CDR1 SGDLS and CDR2 YYNGEE. In DNA form, the CDR3 reads TGTGCCAGCAGCAACTCGGGGCAGCTGGGGCTCTATGGCTACACCTTC. It specifies CASSNSGQLGLYGYTF.

J is TRBJ1-2 and V is TRBV5-4; D remains ambiguous. The V and J ends lost 4 bases and 2 bases respectively, with 12 bases between them. There are 14 residues in the CDR3. Germline CDR1 and CDR2: SGHNT and YYREEE (reference sequence). The CDR3 loop is CASSLYSPNYGYTF. The CDR3 bases are TGTGCCAGCAGCCTGTACAGTCCCAACTATGGCTACACCTTC.

On this clone itself: Other DNA sequences within the sample encode an identical CDR3. The rearrangement uses TRBV5-1 and TRBJ2-5; 10 bases match TRBD2. The CDR3 is 16 amino acids. The V and J ends lost 0 bases and 2 bases, in that order; junction bases with no gene match: 4. Per the germline V gene, CDR1 is SGHRS and CDR2 is YFSETQ. Written as DNA, the CDR3 is TGCGCCAGCAGCTTGGGTGCTAGCGGGGGTCAAGAGACCCAGTACTTC. This encodes CASSLGASGGQETQYF.

Of note for this clone: The sample carries other DNA sequences with the same CDR3. The chain is built from TRBV5-1 and TRBJ2-3; the D is unclear. The CDR3 runs 15 residues. Trimming pared 0 bases from V and 2 bases from J, leaving 10 bases between. CDR1 is SGHRS and CDR2 is YFSETQ in the germline V gene. The CDR3 bases are TGCGCCAGCAGCTTGGCTGGGCCGACCACAGATACGCAGTATTTT. Its protein is CASSLAGPTTDTQYF.

This rearrangement joins TRBV5-1 to TRBJ2-6; the match to TRBD1 covers 7 bases. The J segment lost 0 bases and the V segment lost 7 bases, leaving 13 bases of the junction unmatched. Germline loops: CDR1 SGHRS, CDR2 YFSETQ. The CDR3 consists of 18 residues. The DNA of the CDR3 is TGCGCCAGCCGTGAGTCGGTCGCAGGGGGCTCTGGGGCCAACGTCCTGACTTTC. Encoded protein: CASRESVAGGSGANVLTF.

CDR3 amino acids: CASSPYRGKETQYF. The CDR3 DNA is TGTGCCAGCTCACCCTACCGGGGGAAAGAGACCCAGTACTTC. The chain uses TRBV18 and TRBJ2-5; possibly TRBD2 for D (6 bases). Germline V lookup: CDR1 KGHSH, CDR2 LQKENI. Trimming took off 3 bases at V and 3 bases at J, with 11 bases between the two ends. This CDR3 spans 14 amino acids. The full variable domain, its missing parts supplied by reference TRBV18 and TRBJ2-5, is NAGVMQNPRHLVRRRGQEARLRCSPMKGHSHVYWYRQLPEEGLKFMVYLQKENIIDESGMPKERFSAEFPKEGPSILRIQQVVRGDSAAYFCASSPYRGKETQYFGPGTRLLVL.

The chain recombines TRBV6-1 with TRBJ2-5, with D perhaps matching TRBD1 (6 bases). The CDR3 is 12 amino acids. V was shortened by 1 base and J by 7 bases, with 7 bases between the two germline ends. CDR1 is MNHNS and CDR2 is SASEGT in the germline V gene. The CDR3: CASSEGGGTQYF. The CDR3 DNA is TGTGCCAGCAGTGAAGGAGGGGGGACCCAGTACTTC.

V is TRBV2 and J is TRBJ1-1; TRBD1 might be the D (6 bases). The V end lost 4 bases, the J end lost 1 base, and 13 bases lay between the germline ends. Germline V gene lookup returns CDR1 SNHLY and CDR2 FYNNEI. The CDR3 has 15 amino acids. The CDR3 sequence is CASSVDQGQNTEAFF. For the CDR3, the DNA is TGTGCCAGCAGTGTAGATCAGGGGCAGAACACTGAAGCTTTCTTT.

This rearrangement joins TRBV6-5 to TRBJ2-5, with D perhaps given as TRBD1 or TRBD2 (5 bases each). The CDR3 extends over 14 amino acids. Trimming removed 0 bases at V and 11 bases at J, with 16 bases between. Germline-derived CDR1 and CDR2 are MNHEY and SVGAGI. The CDR3 region has the DNA TGTGCCAGCAGTTACTCGGTTTGGGAAGGGGAGCAGTACTTC. It codes for CASSYSVWEGEQYF.

The chain's CDR3 is CASSWSHREQYF. In DNA, the CDR3 is TGTGCCAGCAGCTGGAGTCATCGTGAGCAGTACTTC. The chain is built from TRBV5-6 and TRBJ2-7; D gene ambiguous. Germline CDR1 SGHDT, CDR2 YYEEEE. V was trimmed by 3 bases and J by 7 bases, leaving 11 bases between them. CDR3 length: 12 residues.

The chain joins TRBV9 to TRBJ2-7, with 12 bases matching TRBD1. Trimming at V came to 2 bases and at J to 0 bases, leaving 9 bases not matched to a gene. The length of the CDR3 is 18 residues. The V gene's germline CDR1 is SGDLS and CDR2 YYNGEE. CDR3 loop: CASSVGDRGPTSSYEQYF. The CDR3 nucleotides read TGTGCCAGCAGCGTCGGGGACAGGGGGCCGACTAGCTCCTACGAGCAGTACTTC.

The chain carries TRBV4-1 and TRBJ2-1; D is ambiguous. V was cut by 0 bases and J by 7 bases, with 13 bases left in between. The CDR3 length is 15 residues. Germline V lookup: CDR1 MGHRA, CDR2 YSYEKL. CDR3 coding DNA: TGCGCCAGCAGCCAAGATGTCATGTATGCGAATGAGCAGTTCTTC. Translation: CASSQDVMYANEQFF.

The V gene is TRBV5-1, the J gene TRBJ1-2; tentatively, D is TRBD1 (6 bases). The length of the CDR3 is 15 residues. V was clipped by 0 bases and J by 3 bases, with 12 bases between them. CDR1 is SGHRS, CDR2 YFSETQ, per germline. As DNA, the CDR3 is TGCGCCAGCAGCTTGGAGGCAGGGGTTGACTATGGCTACACCTTC. Translating it yields CASSLEAGVDYGYTF.

The J gene is TRBJ2-5, the V gene TRBV5-5, with TRBD1 matching 8 bases. CDR3 length equals 17 residues. Trimming cost V 2 bases and J 1 base; bases outside gene matches: 10. Germline V lookup: CDR1 SGHKS, CDR2 YYEKEE (reference sequence). DNA of the CDR3: TGTGCCAGCAGCTTAGGTACCGGGACAGGATTCCAAGAGACCCAGTACTTC. Translation gives CASSLGTGTGFQETQYF. Complete variable domain (other parts from reference TRBV5-5 and TRBJ2-5): DAGVTQSPTHLIKTRGQQVTLRCSPISGHKSVSWYQQVLGQGPQFIFQYYEKEERGRGNFPDRFSARQFPNYSSELNVNALLLGDSALYLCASSLGTGTGFQETQYFGPGTRLLVL.

J is TRBJ1-5 and V is TRBV28; 7 bases fit TRBD1. The CDR3 spans 15 residues. The J segment lost 6 bases and the V segment lost 5 bases, leaving 10 bases of the junction unmatched. Germline CDR1 is MDHEN and CDR2 is SYDVKM. The CDR3 DNA sequence: TGTGCCAGCAGTGCGACAGGGACGTCAAGTCAGCCCCAGCATTTT. Translating gives CASSATGTSSQPQHF.

V and J are TRBV11-2 and TRBJ2-3; tentatively, D is TRBD2 (6 bases). The CDR3 consists of 18 residues. The V and J ends lost 4 bases and 1 base respectively, with 21 bases between them. Germline CDR1 is SGHAT and CDR2 is FQNNGV. The CDR3 bases are TGTGCCAGCAGCTCAAGGGCTACTAGCAAGATCGGCACAGATACGCAGTATTTT. Translated: CASSSRATSKIGTDTQYF.

This clone was seen once. V gene TRBV7-2 combines with J gene TRBJ2-7, with 9 nucleotides matching TRBD2. V lost 3 bases to trimming and J lost 2 bases; unmatched junction nucleotides: 11. The length of the CDR3 is 17 residues. Germline lookup yields CDR1 SGHTA and CDR2 FQGNSA. CDR3 residues: CASSFVGGSGSPYEQYF. The CDR3 nucleotides are TGTGCCAGCAGCTTCGTAGGGGGTAGCGGGAGTCCCTACGAGCAGTACTTC.

This rearrangement joins TRBV30 to TRBJ2-2; D unclear. The CDR3 is 13 amino acids. CDR1 is GTSNPN, CDR2 SVGIG, per germline (reference sequence). V gave up 3 bases and J gave up 1 base, with 6 bases separating them. In nucleotides, the CDR3 is TGTGCCTGGAGGCCGAGGAACACCGGGGAGCTGTTTTTT. This gives the protein CAWRPRNTGELFF.

The rearrangement joins TRBV19 to TRBJ2-7, with 7 bases identical to TRBD2. The V gene end was trimmed by 5 bases and the J gene end by 0 bases; junction bases not matched to a gene: 1. CDR3 size: 13 residues. Germline V gene lookup returns CDR1 LNHDA and CDR2 SQIVND (reference sequence). CDR3 sequence (DNA): TGTGCCAGTAGTGTAGCGGGCTCCTACGAGCAGTACTTC. Translating gives CASSVAGSYEQYF.

This rearrangement joins TRBV7-6 to TRBJ2-7; no clear D. CDR1 and CDR2 (germline): SGHVS, FNYEAQ. V lost 3 bases to trimming and J lost 7 bases, with 22 bases between them. The CDR3 is 16 residues long. The DNA of the CDR3 is TGTGCCAGCAGCTTTGAGGCGGACCTACGACCAAGGGAGCAGTACTTC. Residues: CASSFEADLRPREQYF.

V is TRBV11-1 and J is TRBJ1-6, with a tentative D call TRBD1 (6 bases). This CDR3 has 13 residues. Trimming removed 6 bases at V and 7 bases at J, with 10 bases between. Germline CDR1 reads SGHAT; CDR2 reads FQDESV (reference sequence). CDR3 loop: CASSQDSNSPLHF. The CDR3 DNA is TGTGCCAGCAGTCAGGACAGCAATTCACCCCTCCACTTT.

The rearrangement uses TRBV19 and TRBJ2-3, with D perhaps TRBD2 (6 bases). CDR1 and CDR2 from the germline V gene are LNHDA and SQIVND (reference sequence). The CDR3 loop spans 16 amino acids. V was clipped by 4 bases and J by 2 bases, with 16 bases between them. CDR3 nucleotides: TGTGCCAGTAGTACCCTTCAAAGGAGGGACACAGATACGCAGTATTTT. Protein sequence: CASSTLQRRDTDTQYF.

CDR3 sequence (DNA): TGCGCCAGCAGCTTGGGCCTATCCTATGGCTACACCTTC. Translated, it gives CASSLGLSYGYTF. The chain combines TRBV5-1 with TRBJ1-2; D is ambiguous. V was pared by 0 bases and J by 4 bases, with 7 bases between. The CDR3 runs to 13 residues. CDR1 is SGHRS and CDR2 is YFSETQ in the germline V gene.

The chain links TRBV30 to TRBJ2-5; weak D call: TRBD2 (5 bases). Germline assignment: CDR1 GTSNPN and CDR2 SVGIG (reference sequence). This CDR3 is built from 13 residues. V was clipped by 2 bases and J by 4 bases, with 11 bases between them. The CDR3 here is CAWSQRPLETQYF. The CDR3 coding sequence is TGTGCCTGGAGTCAGCGGCCCCTAGAGACCCAGTACTTC.

This chain uses TRBV6-1 with TRBJ1-5; 8 bases align to TRBD1. Trimming took 11 bases from V and 4 from J; bases not matched to a gene: 13. The CDR3 is made up of 15 amino acids. The germline V gene has CDR1 MNHNS and CDR2 SASEGT. The CDR3 nucleotides read TGTGCCGTATGGGACAGGAACAAACTTAATCAGCCCCAGCATTTT. Encoded protein: CAVWDRNKLNQPQHF.

This clone was picked up a small number of times. The CDR3 DNA reads as TGTGCCAGCAGCTTTTGGACAGGGATTAATTCACCCCTCCACTTT. Amino acids: CASSFWTGINSPLHF. V and J are TRBV5-6 and TRBJ1-6; 8 bases map to TRBD1. The germline V gene encodes CDR1 SGHDT and CDR2 YYEEEE. V lost 2 bases to trimming and J lost 6 bases; unmatched junction nucleotides: 4. The CDR3 contains 15 residues.

The CDR3: CATKWGSGRAFTGELFF. CDR3 bases: TGTGCCACTAAGTGGGGTAGCGGGAGGGCCTTCACCGGGGAGCTGTTTTTT. V and J are TRBV19 and TRBJ2-2; 11 bases agree with TRBD2. Germline V gives CDR1 LNHDA, CDR2 SQIVND (reference sequence). The CDR3 has 17 amino acids. Germline trimming cut 10 bases from V and 4 bases from J; bases unmatched to any gene: 14.